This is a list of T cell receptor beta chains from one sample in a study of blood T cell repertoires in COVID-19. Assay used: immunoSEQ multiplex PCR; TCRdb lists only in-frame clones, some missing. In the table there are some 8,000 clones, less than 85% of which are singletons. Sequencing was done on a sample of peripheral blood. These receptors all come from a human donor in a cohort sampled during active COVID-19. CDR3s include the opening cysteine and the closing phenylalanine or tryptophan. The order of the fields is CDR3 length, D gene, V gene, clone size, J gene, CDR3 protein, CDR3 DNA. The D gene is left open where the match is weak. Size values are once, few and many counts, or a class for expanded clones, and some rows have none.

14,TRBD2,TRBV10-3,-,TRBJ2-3,CAITASGSTDTQYF,TGTGCCATCACGGCTAGCGGGAGCACAGATACGCAGTATTTT
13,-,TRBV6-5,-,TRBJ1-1,CASSRTANTEAFF,TGTGCCAGCAGTCGGACAGCGAACACTGAAGCTTTCTTT
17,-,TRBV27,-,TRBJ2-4,CASSLGADRLTKNIQYF,TGTGCCAGCAGTTTAGGGGCAGACAGGCTAACCAAAAACATTCAGTACTTC
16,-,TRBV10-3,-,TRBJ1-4,CAISPTGPSTNEKLFF,TGTGCCATCAGTCCGACAGGCCCGTCAACTAATGAAAAACTGTTTTTT
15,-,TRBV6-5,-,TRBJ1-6,CASRLTGTIDSPLHF,TGTGCCAGCAGACTCACCGGGACAATTGATTCACCCCTCCACTTT
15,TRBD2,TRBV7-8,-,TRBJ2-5,CASSATSGDWGTQYF,TGTGCCAGCAGCGCGACTAGCGGGGACTGGGGGACCCAGTACTTC
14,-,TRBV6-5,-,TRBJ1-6,CASSYLGISAPLHF,TGTGCCAGCAGTTACCTAGGCATCTCCGCACCCCTCCACTTT
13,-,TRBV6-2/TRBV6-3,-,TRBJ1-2,CASSLTGPPGYTF,TGTGCCAGCAGCCTCACAGGGCCCCCTGGCTACACCTTC
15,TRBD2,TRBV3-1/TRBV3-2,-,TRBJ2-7,CASSSRWEGFHEQYF,TGTGCCAGCAGCTCTCGATGGGAGGGGTTCCACGAGCAGTACTTC
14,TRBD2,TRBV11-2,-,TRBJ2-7,CASSFTGGPYEQYF,TGTGCCAGCAGCTTTACGGGGGGACCCTACGAGCAGTACTTC
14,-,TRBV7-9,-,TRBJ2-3,CASSSGGTPDTQYF,TGTGCCAGCAGTTCGGGGGGCACCCCAGATACGCAGTATTTT
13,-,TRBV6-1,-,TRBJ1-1,CASSEEIVTEAFF,TGTGCCAGCAGTGAAGAAATCGTCACTGAAGCTTTCTTT
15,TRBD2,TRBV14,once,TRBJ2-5,CASSQVGLAGETQYF,TGTGCCAGCAGCCAAGTAGGCCTAGCGGGAGAGACCCAGTACTTC
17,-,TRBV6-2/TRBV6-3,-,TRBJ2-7,CASSTPPGRRGSYEQYF,TGTGCCAGCAGTACACCCCCGGGGCGTAGGGGGTCCTACGAGCAGTACTTC
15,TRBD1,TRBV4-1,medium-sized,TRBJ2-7,CASSQDPGTGTEQYF,TGCGCCAGCAGCCAAGATCCCGGGACAGGGACCGAGCAGTACTTC
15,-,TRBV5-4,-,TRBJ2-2,CASSSSKIFTGELFF,TGTGCCAGCAGCTCCTCTAAGATTTTCACCGGGGAGCTGTTTTTT
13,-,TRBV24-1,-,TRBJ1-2,CATRTDSVYGYTF,TGTGCCACCAGAACAGACAGCGTCTATGGCTACACCTTC
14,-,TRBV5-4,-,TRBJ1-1,CASSLVQPNTEAFF,TGTGCCAGCAGCTTGGTACAGCCGAACACTGAAGCTTTCTTT